This TCR beta chain was documented in a study of CD8+CD57+ T cells in acquired aplastic anemia. Overall study: Isolated CD4+ and CD8+ cells, once sorted, yielded DNA averaging around 2.9 ug.

The CDR3 covers 13 residues. Germline CDR1 and CDR2: SGHVS and FQNEAQ. Of note for this clonotype: Antigen: not known.

TCR beta VDJ and CDR3 were profiled, and genomic DNA was the template. MiXCR, run by TCRdb on the reads, gives a single entry per CDR3 protein. The sample lists 270,000 or so distinct CDR3 sequences, about 80% occurring once. Study-wide results and limits: Patients showed no significant difference from controls in CD8+ Simpson's diversity.

Patients who underwent sequencing had shown CD8+CD57+ cell expansion by flow cytometry. Patient blood was sampled before any therapy had been received. The source of this sequence is a human donor with aplastic anemia. Sequencing input: sorted CD4+, CD8+, or CD8+CD57+ T cells (not recorded which) from PBMCs. The gene calls are TRBV7-8 and TRBJ2-3, with a weak D call TRBD1 (5 bases). The DNA end is more similar to TRBJ1-5, so the J call may be wrong. The CDR3 protein is CASSYGGGHTQHF. The CDR3 region has the DNA TGTGCCAGCAGCTACGGGGGAGGACATACGCAGCATTTT.